The sequence of this T cell receptor (beta chain) was determined in a study of blood T cell repertoires in COVID-19. Turning to the study itself: From T cells, B-cell-depleted T cells, or PBMCs came the material, which was cDNA or gDNA.

Germline V lookup: CDR1 WNHNN, CDR2 SYGVQD (reference sequence). The V and J ends lost 8 bases and 2 bases respectively, with 10 bases between them. CDR3 length: 13 residues. In the original workflow: Nucleated cell number was recorded as an estimate derived from reference gene primer amplification. Some clones are missing from TCRdb's copy, which holds only in-frame ones; the method was immunoSEQ multiplex PCR. D and trimming were read from the DNA, whereas the V and J calls and clone size are those reported in that table. The repertoire has fewer than 200,000 clones, approximately 84% of them found once; the top ten carry roughly 8%.

The chain joins TRBV10-1 to TRBJ1-5; D is undetermined. The clonotype originates from a man in his forties who had recovered from COVID-19. The sample comprised peripheral blood. CDR3: CASAVSGNQPQHF. CDR3 DNA: TGCGCCAGCGCGGTTAGTGGCAATCAGCCCCAGCATTTT.